One T cell receptor (beta chain) is described in this entry. Original processing methods: Amplification of reference gene primers was used by the study to estimate nucleated cell counts. The protocol was immunoSEQ multiplex PCR, while the TCRdb copy is restricted to in-frame clones and leaves out a portion. V and J calls and clone size are as listed in that table; D and trimming were resolved from the DNA. The table lists a few hundred thousand clones, approximately 85% of them singletons. V was clipped by 5 bases and J by 4 bases; unmatched bases: 7. The germline V gene encodes CDR1 MNHEY and CDR2 SVGEGT. This CDR3 spans 15 amino acids. The sample belongs to a study of blood T cell repertoires in COVID-19. About the study: T cells, B-cell-depleted T cells, or PBMCs supplied cDNA or gDNA.

Researchers sorted participants into cohorts using their self-reported clinical history. Donors in Cohort 3 who had recovered were those with two negative PCRs, healthcare professional clearance, or resolution of their symptoms. The sequence came from a man aged 25-40 years who had recovered from COVID-19. Sequencing used PBMCs or T cells enriched from blood (not recorded which). The J gene is TRBJ2-7, the V gene TRBV6-2 or TRBV6-3, with 11 bases aligning to TRBD1. The CDR3 bases are TGTGCCAGCAGTCCAGACGGACAGGGGGCTTACGAGCAGTACTTC. Translating it yields CASSPDGQGAYEQYF.